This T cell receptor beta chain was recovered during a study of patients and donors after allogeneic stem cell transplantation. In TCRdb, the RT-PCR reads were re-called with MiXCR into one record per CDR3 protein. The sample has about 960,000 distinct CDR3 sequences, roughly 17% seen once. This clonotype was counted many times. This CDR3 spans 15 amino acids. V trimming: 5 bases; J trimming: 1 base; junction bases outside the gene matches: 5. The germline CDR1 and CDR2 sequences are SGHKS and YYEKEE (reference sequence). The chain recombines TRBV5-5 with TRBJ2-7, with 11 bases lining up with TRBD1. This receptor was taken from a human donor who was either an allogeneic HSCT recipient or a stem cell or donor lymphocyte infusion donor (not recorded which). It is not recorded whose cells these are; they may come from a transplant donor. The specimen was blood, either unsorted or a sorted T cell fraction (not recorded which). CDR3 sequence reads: CASSPGTGGSYEQYF. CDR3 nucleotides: TGTGCCAGCAGTCCCGGGACAGGGGGTTCCTACGAGCAGTACTTC.